This entry concerns a single T cell receptor beta chain. Germline CDR1 is MNHEY and CDR2 is SMNVEV (reference sequence). The CDR3 spans 13 residues. The junction had 2 bases not matched to a gene; V was cut back by 5 bases and J by 1 base. This record belongs to a study of blood T cell repertoires in COVID-19. Libraries were prepared by immunoSEQ multiplex PCR; TCRdb keeps only in-frame clonotypes and omits some of them. The sample consists of 300,000 or so clones, under 90% of them appearing once. The chain joins TRBV27 to TRBJ2-7; 7 nucleotides align to TRBD1. Source material: PBMCs or T cells enriched from blood (not recorded which). This TCR was sampled from a woman between 50 and 59 years old who had been exposed to COVID-19. DNA of the CDR3: TGTGCCAGCAGTCCGACAGGGTCCTACGAGCAGTACTTC. Translation: CASSPTGSYEQYF.